This TCR beta chain was observed in a study of cytomegalovirus exposure and HLA in healthy donors. Overall study results and limits: Earlier findings revealed that most TCR beta V segments proved productive either about 90% or about 30% of the time. The study dropped some indistinguishable V segments, TRBV6-2 and TRBV6-3 among them. Researchers reported in a later analysis that a missense DCLRE1C variant was tied to TCR beta V- and J-gene trimming.

It was with 60 Vbeta and 13 Jbeta primers that the PCR ran. Assay: immunoSEQ multiplex PCR; the TCRdb copy retains only in-frame clones and omits some. The sample has 160,000 or so clones, around 79% seen once. Whereas donors were nominally healthy upon sampling, unrecorded immune exposures were probable. V was clipped by 2 bases and J by 5 bases; unmatched bases: 9. The CDR3 totals 15 residues. Looked up from germline, CDR1 is SGHRS and CDR2 is YFSETQ. Notes on this clone: Its antigen is as yet unknown.

V usage is TRBV5-1 and J usage is TRBJ1-1; 7 bases match TRBD1. The sequence came from a woman aged 40 to 50 in good health and CMV-seronegative. Sequencing input: PBMCs. This chain's CDR3 is CASSFRDTGVTEAFF. The CDR3 DNA reads TGCGCCAGCAGCTTCCGCGATACAGGGGTAACTGAAGCTTTCTTT.